The rows below give T cell receptor beta chains drawn from one sample of a study of OX40 agonist ivuxolimab in advanced cancers. Measured with immunoSEQ multiplex PCR; TCRdb has only the in-frame clones, and not every one. The repertoire includes 78,000 or so clones, 88% of them detected once, and under 0.9% sits in the top ten. The sample here was CD4+ or CD8+ T cells sorted from blood, taken in a trial of the OX40 agonist ivuxolimab. The receptors shown here come from an adult with an advanced solid tumor such as melanoma, head and neck, liver or kidney cancer. Both conserved end residues are part of each CDR3. The D gene is left open where the match is weak. Some rows mark clone size as missing; the rest say once, few, many or name a class of expanded clone.

d_call	j_call	clone_size	v_call	cdr3_aa	cdr3_nt
TRBD1	TRBJ2-7	-	TRBV7-9	CASSLGQGVSYEQYF	TGTGCCAGCAGCTTAGGGCAGGGGGTCTCCTACGAGCAGTACTTC
-	TRBJ2-6	-	TRBV6-9	CASSVHQPRQSRANVLTF	TGTGCCAGCAGTGTCCATCAGCCTCGACAAAGTCGGGCCAACGTCCTGACTTTC
-	TRBJ1-2	-	TRBV4-1	CASSQDPGYGYTF	TGCGCCAGCAGCCAAGACCCAGGGTATGGCTACACCTTC
TRBD1	TRBJ1-2	few	TRBV7-8	CASSARTGDGYTF	TGTGCCAGCAGCGCCCGGACAGGGGATGGCTACACCTTC
-	TRBJ1-3	-	TRBV28	CASSLYSFFSGNTIYF	TGTGCCAGCAGTTTGTACAGCTTTTTCTCTGGAAACACCATATATTTT
-	TRBJ1-4	-	TRBV27	CASSPWQGLTNEKLFF	TGTGCCAGCAGTCCCTGGCAGGGACTTACTAATGAAAAACTGTTTTTT
-	TRBJ1-2	few	TRBV5-1	CASSLNVGANYGYTF	TGCGCCAGCAGCCTCAACGTAGGGGCTAACTATGGCTACACCTTC
-	TRBJ2-2	-	TRBV19	CASSPSGRTHTGELFF	TGTGCCAGTAGCCCCTCAGGGAGAACCCACACCGGGGAGCTGTTTTTT
-	TRBJ1-2	-	TRBV2	CASSEFGRGGYTF	TGTGCCAGCAGTGAATTCGGGCGGGGGGGCTACACCTTC
TRBD1	TRBJ2-1	-	TRBV7-8	CASSLGTGSSYNEQFF	TGTGCCAGCAGCTTAGGGACAGGGAGCTCCTACAATGAGCAGTTCTTC
-	TRBJ1-2	-	TRBV14	CASSPGTEGYTF	TGTGCCAGCAGCCCTGGGACGGAGGGCTACACCTTC
-	TRBJ2-7	few	TRBV11-2	CASSLVSSRLTYEQYF	TGTGCCAGCAGCTTAGTGTCTAGCCGACTTACCTACGAGCAGTACTTC
-	TRBJ2-5	once	TRBV11-1	CASSLQPGKGETQYF	TGTGCCAGCAGCTTACAGCCGGGGAAGGGAGAGACCCAGTACTTC
TRBD1	TRBJ2-7	-	TRBV20-1	CSAGMGQVYF	TGCAGTGCTGGAATGGGACAGGTGTACTTC
TRBD1	TRBJ2-7	-	TRBV18	CASSPGTGYYEQYF	TGTGCCAGCTCACCAGGGACAGGCTACTACGAGCAGTACTTC
-	TRBJ1-1	-	TRBV7-8	CASSSRLEAFF	TGTGCCAGCAGCTCCCGACTTGAAGCTTTCTTT
-	TRBJ2-7	-	TRBV6-5	CASSYRFGRQEQYF	TGTGCCAGCAGTTATCGATTTGGGCGTCAGGAGCAGTACTTC
-	TRBJ2-1	-	TRBV5-1	CAIIAGFKEGGNEQFF	TGCGCCATCATAGCAGGGTTTAAGGAGGGAGGCAATGAGCAGTTCTTC
-	TRBJ1-5	few	TRBV6-1	CASTDPGRGNQPQHF	TGTGCCAGCACCGACCCGGGGAGAGGCAATCAGCCCCAGCATTTT
TRBD2	TRBJ2-1	-	TRBV4-1	CASSHGGSSYNEQFF	TGCGCCAGCAGCCACGGCGGGAGCTCCTACAATGAGCAGTTCTTC
TRBD1	TRBJ2-5	-	TRBV5-1	CASSIQGLQETQYF	TGCGCCAGCAGCATACAGGGGCTCCAAGAGACCCAGTACTTC
-	TRBJ1-4	-	TRBV28	CASKEGDPNEKLFF	TGTGCCAGCAAGGAAGGGGACCCTAATGAAAAACTGTTTTTT
-	TRBJ1-5	-	TRBV10-3	CAISESRGDNQPQHF	TGTGCCATCAGTGAGTCAAGGGGGGACAATCAGCCCCAGCATTTT
-	TRBJ2-5	-	TRBV28	CASSVRETQYF	TGTGCCAGCAGTGTTCGGGAGACCCAGTACTTC
-	TRBJ2-2	-	TRBV7-9	CASSPKGGSNTGELFF	TGTGCCAGCAGCCCCAAGGGGGGGTCCAACACCGGGGAGCTGTTTTTT
-	TRBJ1-2	-	TRBV10-1	CACPDHWGGYTF	TGCGCCTGCCCAGACCATTGGGGTGGCTACACCTTC
-	TRBJ2-5	-	TRBV29-1	CSVVSETQYF	TGCAGCGTTGTATCAGAGACCCAGTACTTC
-	TRBJ2-7	-	TRBV5-1	CASSLDGPEQYF	TGCGCCAGCAGCTTGGACGGTCCCGAGCAGTACTTC
-	TRBJ2-5	-	TRBV5-1	CASSLAGQPQRETQYF	TGCGCCAGCAGCTTGGCAGGCCAGCCCCAAAGGGAGACCCAGTACTTC
TRBD1	TRBJ1-4	-	TRBV30	CAWGTVENEKLFF	TGTGCCTGGGGGACAGTGGAAAATGAAAAACTGTTTTTT
-	TRBJ2-7	-	TRBV27	CASSPGHSYEQYF	TGTGCCAGCAGCCCGGGACACTCCTACGAGCAGTACTTC
-	TRBJ2-7	-	TRBV5-1	CASSLASGGRQYF	TGCGCCAGCAGCTTGGCCTCGGGGGGCCGGCAGTACTTC